A few counts support the clone carrying this TCR beta chain. Only in-frame clones appear in the TCRdb table, and some are missing; sequencing was by immunoSEQ multiplex PCR. The sample includes a few hundred thousand clones, 70% to 90% of them seen just once. The data derive from a study of blood T cell repertoires in COVID-19. Study-wide context: Collection of acute and convalescent COVID-19 samples took place in the United States, Italy and Spain.

Those who participated ranged in age from about 18 to 89 years and resided in 24 US areas. The ends were cut back, 4 bases at V and 7 bases at J, with 12 bases in the middle. Germline V gene sequence: CDR1 MDHEN, CDR2 SYDVKM. The CDR3 is 13 amino acids. V and J are TRBV28 and TRBJ2-3; the D gene is possibly TRBD1 (5 bases). The sequence derives from a man aged 25 to 45 who had recovered from COVID-19. Material: PBMCs or T cells enriched from blood (not recorded which). The CDR3 DNA is TGTGCCAGCAGTTCAATAGGGGCGAATACGCAGTATTTT. This codes for CASSSIGANTQYF.